The TCR beta chain described here comes from a study of vaccination and CD4 T cells after COVID-19. Study-wide background: Convalescent donors: six male, four female; seven Caucasian, two Asian, one multiracial, two Hispanic.

On this clonotype itself: Antigen unknown.

V was trimmed by 3 bases and J by 0 bases, leaving 11 bases between them. Germline CDR1 reads SGHVS; CDR2 reads FQNEAQ. This CDR3 has 15 amino acids. Stated time point: late sampling 161 to 241 days after vaccination in a few convalescent patients. The treatment denotes: roughly 10-day PBMC culture with coronavirus spike peptide pools or control peptides (ViraFEST assay). Sequencing of the DNA from cultured CD4+ T cells was carried out with the Oncomine TCR Beta short-read assay. MiXCR was run by TCRdb on the PCR reads, yielding one entry per CDR3 protein. Of 20,000 to 25,000 distinct CDR3 sequences listed, 30% to 35% are singletons.

This receptor was taken from a human donor who had recovered from COVID-19. V usage is TRBV7-8 and J usage is TRBJ1-2; D is unclear. The sequencing here drew on CD4+ T cells from blood, cultured in vitro, taken about 7 months after SARS-CoV-2 vaccination. CDR3 amino acids: CASSLIISANYGYTF. The CDR3 bases are TGTGCCAGCAGCTTGATTATTTCAGCTAACTATGGCTACACCTTC.